These 29 T cell receptor beta chains were all obtained from the same sample, sequenced in a study of control samples from healthy donors and cancer patients. The assay was immunoSEQ multiplex PCR, and TCRdb's table has in-frame clones only and misses some. The data contain tens of thousands of clones, less than 95% of them seen just once; the ten biggest clones take up roughly 4%. Sequencing was performed on blood. The receptor source for this set is a man in his thirties or forties in good health.

This clone occurred once. The chain couples TRBV4-3 to TRBJ1-5, with 8 bases matching TRBD1. Germline lookup yields CDR1 LGHNA and CDR2 YSLEER. With V trimmed by 2 bases and J by 5 bases, 5 bases remained unmatched. CDR3 length: 15 residues. The CDR3 loop is CASSQQDRADQPQHF. CDR3 DNA sequence: TGCGCCAGCAGCCAACAGGACAGGGCGGATCAGCCCCAGCATTTT.

V gene TRBV25-1 combines with J gene TRBJ1-5; TRBD1 is a possible D gene (5 bases). Germline CDR1 and CDR2: MGHDK and SYGVNS. The CDR3 consists of 15 residues. V was trimmed by 5 bases and J by 3 bases, leaving 14 bases between them. For the CDR3, the DNA is TGTGCCAGCAGTCTGGGGGGGGGTCCCAATCAGCCCCAGCATTTT. Translated, it gives CASSLGGGPNQPQHF.

The chain couples TRBV29-1 to TRBJ2-7; D gene unclear. V was cut by 6 bases and J by 4 bases, with 7 bases left in between. Germline values: CDR1 SQVTM, CDR2 ANQGSEA. CDR3 length: 10 amino acids. CDR3 sequence: CSVIQYEQYF. The CDR3 bases are TGCAGCGTAATTCAATACGAGCAGTACTTC.

A note on this clone: One end of the junction varies from germline; a read error may be responsible. The J gene is TRBJ2-5, the V gene TRBV7-7; D is ambiguous. Germline V gene lookup returns CDR1 SSHAT and CDR2 FNYEAQ (reference sequence). The CDR3 covers 18 residues. CDR3 region: CASSLTVPVEPSEETQYF. The CDR3, as DNA: TGTGCTAGCAGCTTAACGGTACCGGTGGAACCGTCGGAAGAGACCCAGTACTTC.

This chain joins TRBV9 and TRBJ2-7; the D call may be TRBD1 or TRBD2 (6 bases each). The CDR3 spans 15 residues. V was trimmed by 2 bases and J by 4 bases, leaving 16 bases between them. Per germline, CDR1 SGDLS and CDR2 YYNGEE. The chain's CDR3 is CASSVGGGTTYEQYF. In DNA form, the CDR3 reads TGTGCCAGCAGCGTCGGGGGTGGGACAACATACGAGCAGTACTTC.

The rearrangement joins TRBV19 to TRBJ1-1; 7 bases map to TRBD1. Germline CDR1 and CDR2: LNHDA and SQIVND (reference sequence). The CDR3 has 13 residues. The V and J ends lost 10 bases and 1 base, in that order; junction bases with no gene match: 6. The DNA of the CDR3 is TGTGCCATTGCGGACAGGCGGAACACTGAAGCTTTCTTT. It yields the protein CAIADRRNTEAFF.

The genes are TRBV6-5 and TRBJ1-6; 7 bases match TRBD1. The V gene's germline CDR1 is MNHEY and CDR2 SVGAGI. The length of the CDR3 is 15 residues. The V and J ends lost 2 bases and 7 bases, in that order; junction bases with no gene match: 5. CDR3 in DNA: TGTGCCAGCAGTTACCGGACAGGATCAAATTCACCCCTCCACTTT. It codes for CASSYRTGSNSPLHF.

The V gene is TRBV27, the J gene TRBJ2-1, with TRBD2 as a possible D gene (6 bases). V dropped 1 base and J dropped 8 bases, with 9 bases sitting between them. CDR1 and CDR2 (germline): MNHEY, SMNVEV (reference sequence). CDR3 size: 13 residues. As DNA, the CDR3 is TGTGCCAGCAGTTTATACGGGAGCCATGAGCAGTTCTTC. It is translated as CASSLYGSHEQFF.

The chain couples TRBV14 to TRBJ1-1, with a weak D call TRBD1 (6 bases). Germline V gene data show CDR1 as SGHDN and CDR2 as FVKESK. Between the trimmed V and J ends, which lost 6 bases and 3 bases, there was a span of 17 bases. CDR3 length: 15 residues. CDR3 bases: TGTGCCAGCAGGTACACAGGGAACGGTTACACTGAAGCTTTCTTT. Its protein product is CASRYTGNGYTEAFF.

This chain links TRBV11-2 with TRBJ1-2; D perhaps matches TRBD1 (6 bases). Trimming took off 3 bases at V and 4 bases at J, with 18 bases between the two ends. From germline, CDR1 is SGHAT and CDR2 FQNNGV. This CDR3 is built from 16 residues. DNA of the CDR3: TGTGCCAGCAGCTTGCCGCCTAGGGGGGCGTCCTATGGCTACACCTTC. Translating it yields CASSLPPRGASYGYTF. Complete variable domain (other parts from reference TRBV11-2 and TRBJ1-2): EAGVAQSPRYKIIEKRQSVAFWCNPISGHATLYWYQQILGQGPKLLIQFQNNGVVDDSQLPKDRFSAERLKGVDSTLKIQPAKLEDSAVYLCASSLPPRGASYGYTFGSGTRLTVV.

This clone has a single count. This chain connects TRBV9 to TRBJ1-2; D is unresolved. There are 12 residues in the CDR3. Germline V gene data show CDR1 as SGDLS and CDR2 as YYNGEE. The V and J ends lost 3 bases and 7 bases respectively, with 10 bases between them. This CDR3 is CASSDLTSGYTF. The CDR3 DNA sequence: TGTGCCAGCAGCGACCTCACGTCTGGCTACACCTTC.

The V and J genes are TRBV10-3 and TRBJ2-5; D gene uncertain. In germline, CDR1 is ENHRY, CDR2 SYGVKD. The CDR3 length is 12 residues. Between the trimmed V and J ends, which lost 3 bases and 2 bases, there was a span of 4 bases. CDR3 DNA sequence: TGTGCCATCAGTGACGCACAAGAGACCCAGTACTTC. Amino acids: CAISDAQETQYF.

The chain couples TRBV24-1 to TRBJ1-5, with D possibly TRBD1 on 5 matching bases. V shed 3 bases and J shed 4 bases, with 12 bases lying between them. The CDR3 runs 15 residues. Per germline, CDR1 KGHDR and CDR2 SFDVKD. The CDR3 bases are TGTGCCACCAGTGATCGGGGCAGGGTTAATCAGCCCCAGCATTTT. Protein sequence: CATSDRGRVNQPQHF.

This clone was picked up one time. The chain employs TRBV24-1 and TRBJ2-7; 7 nucleotides agree with TRBD2. Looked up from germline, CDR1 is KGHDR and CDR2 is SFDVKD. The CDR3 is made up of 15 amino acids. V shed 5 bases, J shed 5 bases, and the junction held 11 bases outside the gene matches. CDR3 amino acids: CATSAVGEGTHEQYF. The CDR3, as DNA: TGTGCCACCAGTGCCGTTGGGGAGGGAACCCACGAGCAGTACTTC.

This clone was recorded once. The V call is TRBV29-1, the J call TRBJ2-7, with D maybe TRBD1 (7 bases). Germline V lookup: CDR1 SQVTM, CDR2 ANQGSEA. The germline V and J ends were trimmed by 4 bases and 7 bases, with 17 bases remaining between them. The CDR3 sequence is 13 residues long. In DNA, the CDR3 is TGCAGCGTTGCGTTGGGGGGACAGAGGGAGCAGTACTTC. Its protein is CSVALGGQREQYF.

This clone was seen just once. The V gene is TRBV28, the J gene TRBJ1-5; no firm D call. This CDR3 spans 14 amino acids. Germline lookup yields CDR1 MDHEN and CDR2 SYDVKM. The V end was cut by 3 bases, the J end by 5 bases, with 11 bases between. For the CDR3, the DNA is TGTGCCAGCAGTTTGGTGGGTATAGATCAGCCCCAGCATTTT. Protein: CASSLVGIDQPQHF.

The CDR3 loop reads CASRKTGRNQPQHF. The CDR3 nucleotides are TGTGCCAGCAGAAAGACAGGGCGCAATCAGCCCCAGCATTTT. This chain connects TRBV6-5 to TRBJ1-5; 7 nucleotides agree with TRBD1. The junction had 4 bases not matched to a gene; V was cut back by 6 bases and J by 2 bases. Germline loops: CDR1 MNHEY, CDR2 SVGAGI. This CDR3 has 14 amino acids.

The rearrangement joins TRBV7-9 to TRBJ1-2, with 10 bases fitting TRBD1. Germline CDR1 reads SEHNR; CDR2 reads FQNEAQ (reference sequence). The junction had 9 bases not matched to a gene; V was cut back by 7 bases and J by 4 bases. The CDR3 consists of 15 residues. DNA of the CDR3: TGTGCCAGCACCTCCGACAGGGGGCATCGCTATGGCTACACCTTC. Its protein product is CASTSDRGHRYGYTF.

This sequence joins TRBV7-2 and TRBJ1-5, with D maybe TRBD1 (5 bases). The CDR3 runs to 14 residues. Germline loops: CDR1 SGHTA, CDR2 FQGNSA. V lost 4 bases and J lost 3, with 10 bases in between. DNA of the CDR3: TGTGCCAGCAGCTCTCAGGGACCCAATCAGCCCCAGCATTTT. It specifies CASSSQGPNQPQHF. Variable domain in full (rest from reference TRBV7-2 and TRBJ1-5): GAGVSQSPSNKVTEKGKDVELRCDPISGHTALYWYRQSLGQGLEFLIYFQGNSAPDKSGLPSDRFSAERTGGSVSTLTIQRTQQEDSAVYLCASSSQGPNQPQHFGDGTRLSIL.

V usage is TRBV6-5 and J usage is TRBJ1-1; weak D call: TRBD1 (6 bases). CDR3 length equals 13 residues. CDR1 and CDR2 from the germline V gene are MNHEY and SVGAGI. The V gene lost 6 bases and the J gene lost 4 bases, with 12 bases spanning the gap. CDR3 nucleotide sequence: TGTGCCAGCAGCCCAGGGGACCTCACTGAAGCTTTCTTT. This translates into CASSPGDLTEAFF.

The gene calls are TRBV5-4 and TRBJ1-6, with a tentative D call TRBD1 (5 bases). V lost 4 bases and J lost 5, with 16 bases in between. The CDR3 is made up of 16 amino acids. Germline V gene sequence: CDR1 SGHNT, CDR2 YYREEE (reference sequence). CDR3 in amino acids: CASSQDTIRDNSPLHF. The CDR3 DNA is TGTGCCAGCAGCCAGGACACAATCCGGGATAATTCACCCCTCCACTTT.

This clone was seen a handful of times. The chain has TRBV5-1 and TRBJ2-1; D not resolved. Trimming took 4 bases from V and 0 from J, leaving 8 bases between them. CDR1 is SGHRS and CDR2 is YFSETQ in the germline V gene. The CDR3 sequence is 14 residues long. The CDR3 loop is CASSPYSSYNEQFF. CDR3 DNA sequence: TGCGCCAGCAGCCCGTATAGCTCCTACAATGAGCAGTTCTTC.

This chain joins TRBV27 and TRBJ2-2; 16 bases align to TRBD2. Germline V gene data show CDR1 as MNHEY and CDR2 as SMNVEV (reference sequence). CDR3 length: 17 residues. V was clipped by 4 bases and J by 8 bases; unmatched bases: 7. The CDR3: CASSYAGTSGRGGELFF. CDR3 nucleotides: TGTGCCAGCAGTTACGCCGGGACTAGCGGGAGGGGGGGGGAGCTGTTTTTT.

The chain uses TRBV5-1 and TRBJ2-1; TRBD2 matches 11 bases. CDR3 length: 15 amino acids. Germline CDR1 reads SGHRS; CDR2 reads YFSETQ. The V and J ends lost 2 bases and 9 bases, in that order; junction bases with no gene match: 7. CDR3 sequence (DNA): TGCGCCAGCAGCTTACTAGCGGGAGATATGAGTGAGCAGTTCTTC. Residues: CASSLLAGDMSEQFF.

V gene TRBV7-2 combines with J gene TRBJ1-4, with D maybe TRBD1 (5 bases). The germline V gene encodes CDR1 SGHTA and CDR2 FQGNSA. The CDR3 has 15 residues. V gave up 2 bases and J gave up 4 bases, with 11 bases separating them. CDR3 residues: CASSLPGVFNEKLFF. The CDR3 bases are TGTGCCAGCAGCTTACCGGGGGTCTTTAATGAAAAACTGTTTTTT. Full variable domain (remainder filled in from reference TRBV7-2 and TRBJ1-4): GAGVSQSPSNKVTEKGKDVELRCDPISGHTALYWYRQSLGQGLEFLIYFQGNSAPDKSGLPSDRFSAERTGGSVSTLTIQRTQQEDSAVYLCASSLPGVFNEKLFFGSGTQLSVL.

The V call is TRBV13, the J call TRBJ2-2; no reliable D call. Trimming removed 1 base at V and 1 base at J, with 7 bases between. Germline-derived CDR1 and CDR2 are PRHDT and FYEKMQ (reference sequence). This CDR3 spans 15 amino acids. CDR3 bases: TGTGCCAGCAGCTTAGTCCTGAGGAACACCGGGGAGCTGTTTTTT. Its translation: CASSLVLRNTGELFF.

This clone has only one observation. This rearrangement joins TRBV29-1 to TRBJ2-7, with D tentatively TRBD2 (5 bases). Germline V gene sequence: CDR1 SQVTM, CDR2 ANQGSEA. The CDR3 is 12 residues long. V was cut by 4 bases and J by 0 bases, with 7 bases left in between. CDR3 sequence reads: CSVGRDSYEQYF. The CDR3 DNA reads TGCAGCGTTGGCCGGGACTCCTACGAGCAGTACTTC.

The V and J genes are TRBV21-1 and TRBJ2-3; TRBD2 is taken as the D call from the table, unchecked against the DNA. TRBV21-1 constitutes a pseudogene. There are 20 residues in the CDR3. For the CDR3, the DNA is TGCGCCCGCAGCAACGGGGGCCGGGCGCGCGGGGGGGCCAGCACAGATACGCAGTATTTT. It codes for CARSNGGRARGGASTDTQYF.

The chain is built from TRBV5-4 and TRBJ1-4, with D perhaps matching TRBD1 (5 bases). Germline V lookup: CDR1 SGHNT, CDR2 YYREEE (reference sequence). Trimming took off 3 bases at V and 8 bases at J, with 14 bases between the two ends. The CDR3 spans 14 residues. The CDR3 protein is CASSSQASGEKLFF. The DNA of the CDR3 is TGTGCCAGCAGCTCACAGGCCTCGGGGGAAAAACTGTTTTTT. The complete variable domain, with remaining parts taken from reference TRBV5-4 and TRBJ1-4, reads ETGVTQSPTHLIKTRGQQVTLRCSSQSGHNTVSWYQQALGQGPQFIFQYYREEENGRGNFPPRFSGLQFPNYSSELNVNALELDDSALYLCASSSQASGEKLFFGSGTQLSVL.